This TCR beta chain came from a study of T cells in Graves' hyperthyroidism and ophthalmopathy. The CDR3 length is 13 residues. V shed 5 bases and J 4 bases; nucleotides not matched to a gene: 1. Overall study findings and caveats: Ophthalmopathy and stable hyperthyroidism were told apart by a 13 V-J model.

Researchers amplified the TCR beta CDR3 regions from RNA transcripts. The HTBI set primed first-round TCR CDR3 RT-PCR. One entry per CDR3 protein, called by TCRdb with MiXCR from the multiplex PCR reads. The sample shows about 95,000 distinct CDR3 sequences, about 37% of them seen only once. Many counts were recorded for this clonotype. The antigen is not known. Patients between 18 and 65 years old had hyperthyroidism, newly diagnosed and lasting under 2 months. Patients showing uncontrolled infection, other autoimmune disease, pregnancy or lactation were ineligible. In making diagnoses, clinical symptoms, serum thyroxine and TRAb, thyroid ultrasound and orbital computed tomography were all used.

V is TRBV12-3 or TRBV12-4 and J is TRBJ1-5, with 8 bases that match TRBD1. The TCR sequence derives from a woman aged 25-40 years with Graves' hyperthyroidism. The sample taken for sequencing was peripheral blood or thyroid tissue (not recorded which). CDR3 DNA: TGTGCCAGCAGTCGACAGGGGAATCAGCCCCAGCATTTT. It codes for CASSRQGNQPQHF.